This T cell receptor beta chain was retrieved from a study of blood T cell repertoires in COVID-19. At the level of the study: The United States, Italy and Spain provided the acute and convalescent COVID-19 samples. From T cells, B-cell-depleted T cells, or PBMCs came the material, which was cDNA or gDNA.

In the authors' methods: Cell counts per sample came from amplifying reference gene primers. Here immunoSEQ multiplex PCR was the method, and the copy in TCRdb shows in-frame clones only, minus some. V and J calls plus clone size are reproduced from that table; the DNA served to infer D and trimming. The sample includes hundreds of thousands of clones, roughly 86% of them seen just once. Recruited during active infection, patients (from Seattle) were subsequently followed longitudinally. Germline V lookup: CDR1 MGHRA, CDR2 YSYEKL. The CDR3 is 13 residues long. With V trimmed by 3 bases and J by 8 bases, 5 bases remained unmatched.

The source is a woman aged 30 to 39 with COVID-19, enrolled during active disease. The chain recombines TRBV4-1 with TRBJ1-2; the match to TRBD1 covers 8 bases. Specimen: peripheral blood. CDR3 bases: TGCGCCAGCAGCCAGCTAACAGGGGGGGGCTACACCTTC. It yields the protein CASSQLTGGGYTF.